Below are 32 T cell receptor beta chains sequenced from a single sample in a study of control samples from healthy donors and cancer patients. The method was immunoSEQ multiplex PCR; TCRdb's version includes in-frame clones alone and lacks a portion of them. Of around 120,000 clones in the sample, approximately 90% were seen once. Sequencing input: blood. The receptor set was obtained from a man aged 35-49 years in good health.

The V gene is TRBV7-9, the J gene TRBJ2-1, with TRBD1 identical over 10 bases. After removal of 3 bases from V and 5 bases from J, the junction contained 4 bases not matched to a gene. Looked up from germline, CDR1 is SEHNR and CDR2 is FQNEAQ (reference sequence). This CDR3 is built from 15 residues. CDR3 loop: CASSFGQGDHNEQFF. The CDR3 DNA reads TGTGCCAGCAGCTTCGGACAGGGGGACCACAATGAGCAGTTCTTC.

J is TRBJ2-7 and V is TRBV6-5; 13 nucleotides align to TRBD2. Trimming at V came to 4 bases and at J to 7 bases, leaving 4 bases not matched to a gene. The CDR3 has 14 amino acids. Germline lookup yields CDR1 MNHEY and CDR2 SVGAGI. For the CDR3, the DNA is TGTGCCAGCAGTTCGATGGGACTAGCGGGAGAGCAGTACTTC. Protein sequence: CASSSMGLAGEQYF.

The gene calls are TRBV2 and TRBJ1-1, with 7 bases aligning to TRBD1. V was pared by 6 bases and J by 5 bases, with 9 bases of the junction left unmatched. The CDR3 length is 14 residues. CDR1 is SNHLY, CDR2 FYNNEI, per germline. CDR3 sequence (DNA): TGTGCCAGCAGCCTGGACAGGCAGAGAACTGAAGCTTTCTTT. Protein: CASSLDRQRTEAFF.

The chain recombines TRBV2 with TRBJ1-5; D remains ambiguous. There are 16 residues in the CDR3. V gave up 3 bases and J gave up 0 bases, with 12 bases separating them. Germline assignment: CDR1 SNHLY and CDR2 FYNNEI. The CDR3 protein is CASSDAGRYSNQPQHF. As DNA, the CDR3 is TGTGCCAGCAGTGATGCAGGTCGATATAGCAATCAGCCCCAGCATTTT. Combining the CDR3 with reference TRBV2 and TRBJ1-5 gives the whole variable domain EPEVTQTPSHQVTQMGQEVILRCVPISNHLYFYWYRQILGQKVEFLVSFYNNEISEKSEIFDDQFSVERPDGSNFTLKIRSTKLEDSAMYFCASSDAGRYSNQPQHFGDGTRLSIL.

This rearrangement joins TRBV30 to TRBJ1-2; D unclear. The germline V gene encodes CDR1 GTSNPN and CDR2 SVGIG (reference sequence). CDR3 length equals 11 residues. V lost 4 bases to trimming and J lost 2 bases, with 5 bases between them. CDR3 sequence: CAWMANYGYTF. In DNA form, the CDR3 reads TGTGCCTGGATGGCGAACTATGGCTACACCTTC. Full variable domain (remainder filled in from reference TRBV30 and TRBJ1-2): SQTIHQWPATLVQPVGSPLSLECTVEGTSNPNLYWYRQAAGRGLQLLFYSVGIGQISSEVPQNLSASRPQDRQFILSSKKLLLSDSGFYLCAWMANYGYTFGSGTRLTVV.

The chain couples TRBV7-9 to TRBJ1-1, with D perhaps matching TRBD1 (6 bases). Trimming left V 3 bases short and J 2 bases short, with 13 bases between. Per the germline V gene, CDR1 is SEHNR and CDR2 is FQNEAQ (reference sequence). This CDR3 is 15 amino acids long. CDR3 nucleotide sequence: TGTGCCAGCAGCTTCTTAAGACAGGATAACACTGAAGCTTTCTTT. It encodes CASSFLRQDNTEAFF.

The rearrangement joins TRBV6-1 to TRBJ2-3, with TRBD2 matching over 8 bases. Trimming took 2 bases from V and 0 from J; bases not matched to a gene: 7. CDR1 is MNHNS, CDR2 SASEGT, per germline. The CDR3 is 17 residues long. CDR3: CASSESSAGGSTDTQYF. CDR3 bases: TGTGCCAGCAGTGAATCATCTGCGGGGGGCAGCACAGATACGCAGTATTTT.

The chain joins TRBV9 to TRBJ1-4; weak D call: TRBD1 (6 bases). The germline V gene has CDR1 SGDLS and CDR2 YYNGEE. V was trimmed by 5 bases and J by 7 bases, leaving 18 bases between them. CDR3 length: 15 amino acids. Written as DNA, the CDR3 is TGTGCCAGCAGTCCGGACAGAGCTAGGGGTGAAAAACTGTTTTTT. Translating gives CASSPDRARGEKLFF.

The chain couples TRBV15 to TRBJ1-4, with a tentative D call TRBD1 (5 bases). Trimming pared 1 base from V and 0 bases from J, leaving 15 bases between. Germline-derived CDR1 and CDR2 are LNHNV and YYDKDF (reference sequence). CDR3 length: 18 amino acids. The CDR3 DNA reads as TGTGCCACCAGCAGAGTGAGGAGAGGGGCTGCAACTAATGAAAAACTGTTTTTT. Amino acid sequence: CATSRVRRGAATNEKLFF.

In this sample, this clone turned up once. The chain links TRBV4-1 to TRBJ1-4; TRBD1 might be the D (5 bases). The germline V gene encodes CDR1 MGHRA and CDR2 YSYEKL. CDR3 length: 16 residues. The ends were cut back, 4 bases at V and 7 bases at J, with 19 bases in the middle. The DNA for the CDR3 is TGCGCCAGCAGCCCACTCCAAGGGGTAGGCAGTGAAAAACTGTTTTTT. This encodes CASSPLQGVGSEKLFF.

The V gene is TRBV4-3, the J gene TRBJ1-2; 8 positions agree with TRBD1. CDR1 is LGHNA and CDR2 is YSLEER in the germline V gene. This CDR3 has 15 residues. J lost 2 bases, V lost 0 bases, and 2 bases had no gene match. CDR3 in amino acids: CASSQEDRGNYGYTF. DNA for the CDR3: TGCGCCAGCAGCCAAGAAGACAGGGGAAACTATGGCTACACCTTC.

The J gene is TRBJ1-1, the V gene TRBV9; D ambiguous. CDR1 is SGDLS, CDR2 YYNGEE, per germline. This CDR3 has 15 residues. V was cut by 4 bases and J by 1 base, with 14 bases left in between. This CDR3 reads CASSPDRVPNTEAFF. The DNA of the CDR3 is TGTGCCAGCAGCCCAGACCGGGTTCCGAACACTGAAGCTTTCTTT.

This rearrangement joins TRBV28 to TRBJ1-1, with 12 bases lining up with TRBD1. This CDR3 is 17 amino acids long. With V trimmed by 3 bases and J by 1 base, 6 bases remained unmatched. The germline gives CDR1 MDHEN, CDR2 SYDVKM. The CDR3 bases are TGTGCCAGCAGTTTTGGGGACAGGGGGCTATGGAACACTGAAGCTTTCTTT. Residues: CASSFGDRGLWNTEAFF.

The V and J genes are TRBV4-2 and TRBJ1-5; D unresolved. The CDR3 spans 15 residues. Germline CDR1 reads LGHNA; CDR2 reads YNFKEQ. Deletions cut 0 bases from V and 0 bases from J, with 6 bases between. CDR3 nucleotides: TGTGCCAGCAGCCAAGATAGTAATAGCAATCAGCCCCAGCATTTT. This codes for CASSQDSNSNQPQHF.

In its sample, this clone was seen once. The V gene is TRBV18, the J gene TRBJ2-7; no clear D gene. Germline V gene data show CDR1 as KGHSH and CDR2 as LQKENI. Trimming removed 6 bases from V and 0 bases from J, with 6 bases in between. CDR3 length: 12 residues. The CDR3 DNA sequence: TGTGCCAGCTCGTCAAGCTCCTACGAGCAGTACTTC. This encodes CASSSSSYEQYF.

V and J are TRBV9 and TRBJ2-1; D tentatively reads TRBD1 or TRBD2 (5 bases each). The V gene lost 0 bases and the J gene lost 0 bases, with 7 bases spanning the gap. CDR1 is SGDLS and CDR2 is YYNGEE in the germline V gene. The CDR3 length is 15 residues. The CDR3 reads CASSVAGHSYNEQFF. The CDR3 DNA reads TGTGCCAGCAGCGTAGCGGGGCACTCCTACAATGAGCAGTTCTTC.

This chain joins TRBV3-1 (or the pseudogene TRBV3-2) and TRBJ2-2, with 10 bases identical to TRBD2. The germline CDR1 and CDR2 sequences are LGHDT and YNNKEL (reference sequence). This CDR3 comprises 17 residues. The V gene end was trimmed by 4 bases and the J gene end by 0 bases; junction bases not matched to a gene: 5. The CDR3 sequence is CASSRRSGGTNTGELFF. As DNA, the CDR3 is TGTGCCAGCAGCCGGCGTAGCGGGGGGACGAACACCGGGGAGCTGTTTTTT.

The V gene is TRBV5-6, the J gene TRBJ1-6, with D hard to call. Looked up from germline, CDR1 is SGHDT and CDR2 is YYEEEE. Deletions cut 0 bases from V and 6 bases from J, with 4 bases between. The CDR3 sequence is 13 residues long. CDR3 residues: CASSLGPNSPLHF. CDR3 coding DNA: TGTGCCAGCAGCTTGGGACCTAATTCACCCCTCCACTTT.

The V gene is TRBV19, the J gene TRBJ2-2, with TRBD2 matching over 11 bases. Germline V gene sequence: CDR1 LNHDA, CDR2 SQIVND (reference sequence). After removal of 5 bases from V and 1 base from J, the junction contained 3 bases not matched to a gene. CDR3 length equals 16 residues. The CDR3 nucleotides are TGTGCCAGTAGTCCCGGACTAGCGGGGAACACCGGGGAGCTGTTTTTT. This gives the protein CASSPGLAGNTGELFF.

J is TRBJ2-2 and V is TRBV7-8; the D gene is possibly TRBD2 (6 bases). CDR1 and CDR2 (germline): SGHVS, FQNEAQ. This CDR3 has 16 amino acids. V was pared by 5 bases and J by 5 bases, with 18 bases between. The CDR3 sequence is CASSPWGELETGELFF. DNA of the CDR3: TGTGCCAGCAGCCCCTGGGGGGAATTAGAAACCGGGGAGCTGTTTTTT.

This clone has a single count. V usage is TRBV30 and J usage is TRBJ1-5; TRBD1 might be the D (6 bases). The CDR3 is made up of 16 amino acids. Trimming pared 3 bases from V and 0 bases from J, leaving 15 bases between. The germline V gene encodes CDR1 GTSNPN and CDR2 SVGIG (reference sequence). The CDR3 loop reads CAWRQSDRHSNQPQHF. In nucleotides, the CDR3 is TGTGCCTGGAGGCAATCCGACAGGCATAGCAATCAGCCCCAGCATTTT. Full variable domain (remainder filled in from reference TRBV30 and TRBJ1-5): SQTIHQWPATLVQPVGSPLSLECTVEGTSNPNLYWYRQAAGRGLQLLFYSVGIGQISSEVPQNLSASRPQDRQFILSSKKLLLSDSGFYLCAWRQSDRHSNQPQHFGDGTRLSIL.

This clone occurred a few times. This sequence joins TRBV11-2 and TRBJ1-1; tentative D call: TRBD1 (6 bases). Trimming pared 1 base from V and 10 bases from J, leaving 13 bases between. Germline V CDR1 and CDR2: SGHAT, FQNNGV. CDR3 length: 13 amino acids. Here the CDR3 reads CASSLVPRGAAFF. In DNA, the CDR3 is TGTGCCAGCAGCTTAGTCCCCAGGGGTGCAGCTTTCTTT. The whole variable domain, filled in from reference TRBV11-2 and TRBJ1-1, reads EAGVAQSPRYKIIEKRQSVAFWCNPISGHATLYWYQQILGQGPKLLIQFQNNGVVDDSQLPKDRFSAERLKGVDSTLKIQPAKLEDSAVYLCASSLVPRGAAFFGQGTRLTVV.

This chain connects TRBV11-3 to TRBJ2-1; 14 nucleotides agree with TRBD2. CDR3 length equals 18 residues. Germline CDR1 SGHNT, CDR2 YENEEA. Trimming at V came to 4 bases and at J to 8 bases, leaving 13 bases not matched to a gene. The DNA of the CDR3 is TGTGCCAGCAGCTCCGGACTAGCGGGGGGCCCTGGCCCCGATGAGCAGTTCTTC. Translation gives CASSSGLAGGPGPDEQFF.

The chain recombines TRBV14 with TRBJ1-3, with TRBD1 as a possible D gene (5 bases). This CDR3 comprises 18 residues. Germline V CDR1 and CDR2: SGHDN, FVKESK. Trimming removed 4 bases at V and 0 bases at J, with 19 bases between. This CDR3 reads CASSPGQPGRYSGNTIYF. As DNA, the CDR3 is TGTGCCAGCAGCCCCGGGCAGCCAGGGAGATACTCTGGAAACACCATATATTTT. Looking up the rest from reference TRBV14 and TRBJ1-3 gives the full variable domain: EAGVTQFPSHSVIEKGQTVTLRCDPISGHDNLYWYRRVMGKEIKFLLHFVKESKQDESGMPNNRFLAERTGGTYSTLKVQPAELEDSGVYFCASSPGQPGRYSGNTIYFGEGSWLTVV.

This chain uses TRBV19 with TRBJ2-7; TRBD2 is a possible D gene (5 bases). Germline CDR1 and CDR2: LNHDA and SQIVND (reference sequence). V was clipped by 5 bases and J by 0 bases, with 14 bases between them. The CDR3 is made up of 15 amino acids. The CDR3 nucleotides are TGTGCCAGTAGTCCTAGGACTCCAAGCTCCTACGAGCAGTACTTC. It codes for CASSPRTPSSYEQYF.

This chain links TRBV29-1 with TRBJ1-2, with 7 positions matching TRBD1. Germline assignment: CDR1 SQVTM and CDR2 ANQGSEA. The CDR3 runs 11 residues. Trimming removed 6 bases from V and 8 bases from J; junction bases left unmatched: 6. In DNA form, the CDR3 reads TGCAGCGTCGACAGGGTTAGGGGCTACACCTTC. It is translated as CSVDRVRGYTF.

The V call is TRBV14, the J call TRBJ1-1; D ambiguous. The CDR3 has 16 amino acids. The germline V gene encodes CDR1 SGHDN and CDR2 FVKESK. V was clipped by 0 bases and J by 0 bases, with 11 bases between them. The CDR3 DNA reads TGTGCCAGCAGCCAAGATGGTGCACGACTGAACACTGAAGCTTTCTTT. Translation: CASSQDGARLNTEAFF.

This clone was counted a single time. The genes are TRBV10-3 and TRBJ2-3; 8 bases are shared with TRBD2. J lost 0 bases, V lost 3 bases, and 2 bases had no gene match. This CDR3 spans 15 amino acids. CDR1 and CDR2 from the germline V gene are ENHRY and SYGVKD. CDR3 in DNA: TGTGCCATCAGTGATAGCGGGGAAAGCACAGATACGCAGTATTTT. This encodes CAISDSGESTDTQYF.

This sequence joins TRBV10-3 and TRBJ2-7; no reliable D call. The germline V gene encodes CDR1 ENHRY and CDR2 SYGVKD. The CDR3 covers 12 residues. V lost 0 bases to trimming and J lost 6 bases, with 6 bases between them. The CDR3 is CAISESSLEQYF. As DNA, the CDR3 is TGTGCCATCAGTGAGTCGAGTCTCGAGCAGTACTTC.

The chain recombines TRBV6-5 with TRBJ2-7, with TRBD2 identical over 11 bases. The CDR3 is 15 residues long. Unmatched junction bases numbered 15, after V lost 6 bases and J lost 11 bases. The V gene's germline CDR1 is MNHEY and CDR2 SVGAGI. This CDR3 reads CASRLELAGGPGEYF. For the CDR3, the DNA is TGTGCCAGCAGACTTGAGCTAGCGGGGGGCCCCGGGGAGTACTTC.

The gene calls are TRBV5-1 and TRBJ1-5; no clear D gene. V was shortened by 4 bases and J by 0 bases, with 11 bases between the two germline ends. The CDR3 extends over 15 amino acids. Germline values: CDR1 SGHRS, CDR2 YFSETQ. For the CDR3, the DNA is TGCGCCAGCAGCCCCAAAGACGGTAGCAATCAGCCCCAGCATTTT. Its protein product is CASSPKDGSNQPQHF.

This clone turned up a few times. This CDR3 is CASSEITGEGADTQYF. CDR3 nucleotides: TGTGCCAGCAGTGAAATTACGGGGGAGGGTGCAGATACGCAGTATTTT. V and J are TRBV6-1 and TRBJ2-3; 7 positions match TRBD2. This CDR3 spans 16 amino acids. The V and J ends lost 2 bases and 4 bases, in that order; junction bases with no gene match: 9. CDR1 and CDR2 (germline): MNHNS, SASEGT.